One and the same sample provided the 7 T cell receptor beta chains below, sequenced in a study of T-cell reconstitution after alpha-beta-depleted transplantation in children. It was with unique molecular identifiers that the TCRbeta library was prepared. Each CDR3 protein gets one entry after TCRdb re-called the PCR reads with MiXCR. The sample lists around 64,000 distinct CDR3 sequences; 9.5% to 13% were seen once. The specimen comprised PBMCs, sampled before TCRalphabeta/CD19-depleted stem cell transplant. The receptors stem from a boy younger than 18 with acute myeloid leukemia, due to receive a stem cell transplant.

Many counts were recorded for this clonotype. The chain uses TRBV12-3 or TRBV12-4 and TRBJ2-2; the D call may be TRBD1 or TRBD2 (5 bases each). CDR3 size: 15 residues. V was trimmed by 6 bases and J by 5 bases, leaving 16 bases between them. CDR3 protein: CASSPKGPITGELFF. CDR3 DNA sequence: TGTGCCAGCAGCCCTAAGGGACCGATAACCGGGGAGCTGTTTTTT.

This clonotype was observed a handful of times. The chain joins TRBV4-2 to TRBJ1-1; TRBD1 matches at 7 bases. The CDR3 runs 15 residues. V gave up 3 bases and J gave up 5 bases; unmatched junction bases: 9. Germline V lookup: CDR1 LGHNA, CDR2 YNFKEQ. In DNA form, the CDR3 reads TGTGCCAGCAGCCATCTCACAGGGGAGGGGACTGAAGCTTTCTTT. It yields the protein CASSHLTGEGTEAFF.

This clonotype has a count of ten or more. The V and J genes are TRBV6-2 or TRBV6-3 and TRBJ1-1; D is undetermined. The CDR3 runs to 17 residues. Per germline, CDR1 MNHEY and CDR2 SVGEGT. The germline V and J ends were trimmed by 3 bases and 1 base, with 18 bases remaining between them. The CDR3 region has the DNA TGTGCCAGCAGTTATATCGACCGGGTTGTCTCGAACACTGAAGCTTTCTTT. This encodes CASSYIDRVVSNTEAFF.

This clonotype occurred many times. The gene calls are TRBV20-1 and TRBJ2-4, with D possibly TRBD2 on 6 matching bases. This CDR3 contains 16 residues. Trimming removed 0 bases at V and 5 bases at J, with 17 bases between. Per the germline V gene, CDR1 is DFQATT and CDR2 is SNEGSKA (reference sequence). This chain's CDR3 is CSAREGRRTPQNIQYF. In DNA, the CDR3 is TGCAGTGCTAGAGAGGGGAGGAGGACCCCTCAAAACATTCAGTACTTC.

This clonotype was picked up many times. The chain has TRBV29-1 and TRBJ1-4, with D perhaps matching TRBD1 (6 bases). V lost 4 bases and J lost 4, with 16 bases in between. The CDR3 consists of 15 residues. CDR1 and CDR2 from the germline V gene are SQVTM and ANQGSEA. In DNA, the CDR3 is TGCAGCGTTGCCCCGTCCAGGGGACTTAATGAAAAACTGTTTTTT. This encodes CSVAPSRGLNEKLFF.

The table lists this clonotype with many counts. The rearrangement links TRBV7-2 to TRBJ1-6; TRBD1 agrees at 9 bases. V lost 5 bases, J lost 6 bases, and 5 bases stayed unmatched. Germline loops: CDR1 SGHTA, CDR2 FQGNSA. There are 15 residues in the CDR3. The chain's CDR3 is CASSDRGMVNSPLHF. CDR3 sequence (DNA): TGTGCCAGCAGCGACAGGGGGATGGTTAATTCACCCCTCCACTTT.

The sample holds many counts of this clonotype. The chain uses TRBV7-8 and TRBJ1-2, with D possibly TRBD1 on 5 matching bases. There are 15 residues in the CDR3. Germline V lookup: CDR1 SGHVS, CDR2 FQNEAQ. V was shortened by 5 bases and J by 2 bases, with 15 bases between the two germline ends. CDR3 residues: CASSTRQLGNYGYTF. For the CDR3, the DNA is TGTGCCAGCAGCACCCGACAGTTGGGAAACTATGGCTACACCTTC.